A selection of T cell receptor beta chains follows, all from one sample in a study of blood T cell repertoires in COVID-19. Clones were sequenced by immunoSEQ multiplex PCR, and TCRdb holds only the in-frame ones, with some missing. Altogether approximately 160,000 clones are present, 84% being singletons, with the ten largest covering roughly an eighth. Sequences were obtained from peripheral blood. Receptors were obtained from a man younger than 30 with active or convalescent COVID-19. The CDR3 runs from the conserved cysteine through the conserved F or W. A D gene is named only where the DNA matches it firmly. Some rows have no size entry. The others give once, few or many, or a class for an expanded clone.

d_call j_call v_call clone_size cdr3_nt cdr3_aa
NA TRBJ1-3 TRBV5-6 once TGTGCCAGCAGCTTGGCAGGTTCTGGAAACACCATATATTTT CASSLAGSGNTIYF
NA TRBJ2-7 TRBV9 NA TGTGCCAGCAGCGTAGAGGGGTGGGAGGTATCCTACGAGCAGTACTTC CASSVEGWEVSYEQYF
NA TRBJ1-5 TRBV27 many TGTGCCAGCAGTTTGAGGGATAGCAATCAGCCCCAGCATTTT CASSLRDSNQPQHF
NA TRBJ1-5 TRBV6-5 NA TGTGCCAGCAGTTACTCTGGCCTCTGGTGGCCCCAGCATTTT CASSYSGLWWPQHF
TRBD1 TRBJ2-2 TRBV2 NA TGTGCCAGCAGGAGACAGGGGTGGACCGGGGAGCTGTTTTTT CASRRQGWTGELFF
TRBD1 TRBJ1-4 TRBV6-5 NA TGTGCCAGCAGTTTTGACAGGGACCGTGCTAATGAAAAACTGTTTTTT CASSFDRDRANEKLFF
TRBD2 TRBJ2-3 TRBV5-1 NA TGCGCCAGCAGCTTGGGGACTAGCGGGGTGACAGATACGCAGTATTTT CASSLGTSGVTDTQYF
TRBD2 TRBJ2-1 TRBV6-6 few TGTGCCAGCAGTAACAAAGCGGGGGCGTCCGATGAGCAGTTCTTC CASSNKAGASDEQFF
NA TRBJ2-1 TRBV18 once TGTGCCAGCTCACCTCGGGACTCCCAAGAGCAGTTCTTC CASSPRDSQEQFF
NA TRBJ1-3 TRBV29-1 NA TGCAGCCCGACCAGGGTTTCTGGAAACACCATATATTTT CSPTRVSGNTIYF
TRBD1 TRBJ1-1 TRBV30 once TGTGCCTGGAGTGGACAGGGGAAGTCTGAAGCTTTCTTT CAWSGQGKSEAFF
NA TRBJ1-5 TRBV21-1 once TGTGCCAGCAGCACACATCGGACAGGCGGGGTGAGGAGCAATCAGCCCCAGCATTTT CASSTHRTGGVRSNQPQHF
NA TRBJ1-4 TRBV2 NA TGTGCCAGCAGGGGTCGGGATGAAAAACTGTTTTTT CASRGRDEKLFF
NA TRBJ1-1 TRBV25-1 NA TGTGCCAGCAGTCCCGGGACAACCGTGAACACTGAAGCTTTCTTT CASSPGTTVNTEAFF
NA TRBJ2-7 TRBV7-9 NA TGTGCCAGCAGCTTAGAGGAGGGCACGCAGTACTTC CASSLEEGTQYF
NA TRBJ2-2 TRBV30 NA TGTGCCTGGAGTTTGAGGGCCCTAGGCACCGGGGAGCTGTTTTTT CAWSLRALGTGELFF
TRBD1 TRBJ2-7 TRBV29-1 many TGCAGCGCTGTAACAGGGGGCTACGAGCAGTACTTC CSAVTGGYEQYF
TRBD2 TRBJ2-1 TRBV3-1/TRBV3-2 NA TGTGCCAGCAGCCAAGAGGTGGCTAGCGGGAGTAGTGATGAGCAGTTCTTC CASSQEVASGSSDEQFF
NA TRBJ1-1 TRBV6-5 few TGTGCCAGCAAACGCCAGGGGAACACTGAAGCTTTCTTT CASKRQGNTEAFF
NA TRBJ2-7 TRBV30 many TGTGCCTGGAGTGTACAGGCAGGGAAGGGCTACGAGCAGTACTTC CAWSVQAGKGYEQYF
NA TRBJ1-1 TRBV2 NA TGTGCCACGTCGCTCACAGCGGGGGGAGGCACTGAAGCTTTCTTT CATSLTAGGGTEAFF
NA TRBJ2-3 TRBV6-1 many TGTGCCAGCAGTGAAGCCGAGGGTAGTGGCACAGATACGCAGTATTTT CASSEAEGSGTDTQYF
NA TRBJ1-2 TRBV29-1 NA TGCAGCGTTGAAGACCTCCAGGGAAGGGCGGTCTATGGCTACACCTTC CSVEDLQGRAVYGYTF
NA TRBJ1-6 TRBV24-1 NA TGTGCCACCAGTGACCTTCGAGATTCACCCCTCCACTTT CATSDLRDSPLHF
NA TRBJ2-1 TRBV11-2 once TGTGCCAGCAGCTTAGGGCAGGCATCCTACAATGAGCAGTTCTTC CASSLGQASYNEQFF
TRBD1 TRBJ1-5 TRBV19 NA TGTGCCAGTAGACACGACCCGGGACAGGGGAGGGCAAATCAGCCCCAGCATTTT CASRHDPGQGRANQPQHF
NA TRBJ1-4 TRBV11-2 NA TGTGCCAGCAGCTTATATCATATAGGGGTTTCTAATGAAAAACTGTTTTTT CASSLYHIGVSNEKLFF
TRBD1 TRBJ1-6 TRBV19 NA TGTGCCAGTAGTTTGCGGACAGGGAATTATAATTCACCCCTCCACTTT CASSLRTGNYNSPLHF
NA TRBJ1-1 TRBV19 NA TGTGCCAGTAGTATACAGGGCAACCCAGAAGCTTTCTTT CASSIQGNPEAFF
TRBD1 TRBJ2-1 TRBV29-1 NA TGCAGCGTTGTTAGGAGGACAGGGGGTTACAATGAGCAGTTCTTC CSVVRRTGGYNEQFF
NA TRBJ2-3 TRBV11-2 once TGTGCCAGCAGCTTCGGGAGCACAGATACGCAGTATTTT CASSFGSTDTQYF
TRBD1 TRBJ1-2 TRBV6-5 NA TGTGCCAGCAGTTACGGACAGGCGCGTTATGGCTACACCTTC CASSYGQARYGYTF
NA TRBJ2-5 TRBV7-2 NA TGTGCCAGCAGATTGGGTGTGGCTAGCGATAGGGAGACCCAGTACTTC CASRLGVASDRETQYF
NA TRBJ1-4 TRBV12-5 NA TGTGCTAGTGGTTTGGACCCGCCCGGGGGGAAACTGTTTTTT CASGLDPPGGKLFF
TRBD2 TRBJ2-7 TRBV7-2 NA TGTGCCAGCAGCTTAGTAGGCGGGGGGCAATACGAGCAGTACTTC CASSLVGGGQYEQYF
TRBD1 TRBJ1-1 TRBV18 NA TGTGCCAGCTCACCTTCGGACAGGGCTAACACTGAAGCTTTCTTT CASSPSDRANTEAFF
TRBD1 TRBJ1-2 TRBV27 NA TGTGCCAGCAGTTTAGGGACAGGGAGAAACTATGGCTACACCTTC CASSLGTGRNYGYTF
NA TRBJ2-7 TRBV24-1 NA TGTGCCACCAGTGACTCCACAGTCTACGAGCAGTACTTC CATSDSTVYEQYF
TRBD2 TRBJ2-3 TRBV2 NA TGTGCCAGTGGACAAAGCGGGAGGGTCACAGATACGCAGTATTTT CASGQSGRVTDTQYF
TRBD2 TRBJ2-3 TRBV28 NA TGTGCCAGCAGTTCTACCGTAGCGGGAACAGATACGCAGTATTTT CASSSTVAGTDTQYF
TRBD2 TRBJ2-3 TRBV4-1 NA TGCGCCAGCAGCCAAGGGTCTAGCGGGGGGATCGCAGATACGCAGTATTTT CASSQGSSGGIADTQYF
NA TRBJ1-4 TRBV7-9 NA TGTGCCAGCAGCTTGTCAGGGTTTGAAAAACTGTTTTTT CASSLSGFEKLFF
NA TRBJ1-1 TRBV11-2 NA TGTGCCAGCAGCACCCGCGGGGTCCTCACTGAAGCTTTCTTT CASSTRGVLTEAFF
NA TRBJ2-4 TRBV6-5 NA TGTGCCAGCAGTTACGGCAGTTCAGCCAAAAACATTCAGTACTTC CASSYGSSAKNIQYF
NA TRBJ2-1 TRBV7-9 NA TGTGCCAGCAGCTCGTTTAAGGGGCGTGGGTACAATGAGCAGTTCTTC CASSSFKGRGYNEQFF
NA TRBJ1-2 TRBV29-1 NA TGCAGCGTTGGGCCCGCCAACTATGGCTACACCTTC CSVGPANYGYTF
NA TRBJ2-2 TRBV24-1 NA TGTGCCACCAAGGGGGGGGCCACCGGGGAGCTGTTTTTT CATKGGATGELFF
TRBD1 TRBJ2-3 TRBV28 NA TGTGCCAGCAGTTCTCCCGGGACAGTGCCTAGCACAGATACGCAGTATTTT CASSSPGTVPSTDTQYF
NA TRBJ1-1 TRBV4-1 many TGCGCCAGCAGCCAAGGACTAGGCAGAATGAACACTGAAGCTTTCTTT CASSQGLGRMNTEAFF
NA TRBJ2-1 TRBV13 NA TGTGCCAGCAGCTTCGGCGGGATAGGCTACAATGAGCAGTTCTTC CASSFGGIGYNEQFF
NA TRBJ1-2 TRBV15 NA TGTGCCACCAGCACGCAACGGGGGTATGGCTACACCTTC CATSTQRGYGYTF
TRBD2 TRBJ2-3 TRBV11-2 NA TGTGCCAGCAGCTTAATCAGCGGGGGGGCAATAGATACGCAGTATTTT CASSLISGGAIDTQYF
TRBD2 TRBJ2-7 TRBV20-1 NA TGCAGTGCTAGTGCCCGGCGAGCGGGAGCACGCGAGCAGTACTTC CSASARRAGAREQYF
NA TRBJ2-7 TRBV5-1 NA TGCGCCAGCAGCTTGGCCCGGGAAGGCGAGCAGTACTTC CASSLAREGEQYF